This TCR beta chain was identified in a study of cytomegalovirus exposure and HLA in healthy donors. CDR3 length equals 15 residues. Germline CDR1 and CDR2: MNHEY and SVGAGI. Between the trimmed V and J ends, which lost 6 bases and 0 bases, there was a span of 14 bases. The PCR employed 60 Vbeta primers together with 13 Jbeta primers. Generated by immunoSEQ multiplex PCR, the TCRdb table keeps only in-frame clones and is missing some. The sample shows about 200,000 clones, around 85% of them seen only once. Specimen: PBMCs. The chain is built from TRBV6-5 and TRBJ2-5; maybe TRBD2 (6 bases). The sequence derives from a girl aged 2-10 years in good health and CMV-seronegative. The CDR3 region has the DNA TGTGCCAGCAGCCCGACACGGGGGTACCAAGAGACCCAGTACTTC. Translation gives CASSPTRGYQETQYF.